A single sample gave rise to the 13 T cell receptor beta chains below, sequenced in a study of T cell clones after liver transplantation. Profiling relied on immunoSEQ multiplex PCR, and the TCRdb table lists in-frame clones only, not all of them. In the table there are about 120,000 clones, around nine tenths of which are singletons. This sample comprised CD4+ T cells from blood, obtained 12 months after liver transplant. The source of these receptors is a human patient who received a liver transplant. Some T cells may be provided by the graft donor.

V and J are TRBV5-4 and TRBJ1-2, with 8 bases identical to TRBD1. Germline CDR1 SGHNT, CDR2 YYREEE (reference sequence). V lost 4 bases to trimming and J lost 7 bases; unmatched junction nucleotides: 6. The CDR3 loop spans 13 amino acids. CDR3 sequence (DNA): TGTGCCAGCAGCCTACAGGGGGAAGTTGGCTACACCTTC. Translated, it gives CASSLQGEVGYTF.

The V call is TRBV7-3, the J call TRBJ2-7; 12 bases align to TRBD2. Germline CDR1 is SGHTA and CDR2 is FQGTGA. The CDR3 is 14 residues long. V lost 5 bases and J lost 3; bases outside the gene matches: 2. The CDR3 here is CASSRLAGDYEQYF. In DNA, the CDR3 is TGTGCCAGCAGCCGACTAGCGGGAGACTACGAGCAGTACTTC.

V gene TRBV6-5 combines with J gene TRBJ2-1, with D maybe TRBD2 (6 bases). Trimming left V 4 bases short and J 12 bases short, with 16 bases between. CDR3 length: 13 residues. Germline lookup yields CDR1 MNHEY and CDR2 SVGAGI. The CDR3 DNA follows: TGTGCCAGCAGTTTTAGACTAGTCCAACCGCAGTTCTTC. It codes for CASSFRLVQPQFF.

V usage is TRBV15 and J usage is TRBJ2-7; TRBD1 matches 11 bases. J lost 5 bases, V lost 2 bases, and 11 bases had no gene match. CDR1 is LNHNV and CDR2 is YYDKDF in the germline V gene (reference sequence). The length of the CDR3 is 17 residues. This chain's CDR3 is CATSRIGTGGSRDEQYF. The CDR3 region has the DNA TGTGCCACCAGCAGAATTGGGACAGGGGGTTCTAGGGACGAGCAGTACTTC.

The chain couples TRBV4-3 to TRBJ2-1; weak D call: TRBD2 (6 bases). The length of the CDR3 is 16 residues. The V and J ends lost 2 bases and 0 bases respectively, with 11 bases between them. CDR1 and CDR2 from the germline V gene are LGHNA and YSLEER. The CDR3 reads CASSQKRALSYNEQFF. As DNA, the CDR3 is TGCGCCAGCAGCCAAAAGCGGGCCCTCTCCTACAATGAGCAGTTCTTC.

V gene TRBV7-9 combines with J gene TRBJ1-4; D unclear. V was shortened by 1 base and J by 6 bases, with 12 bases between the two germline ends. CDR1 and CDR2 from the germline V gene are SEHNR and FQNEAQ (reference sequence). The CDR3 loop spans 15 amino acids. CDR3 protein: CASSLVGRADEKLFF. As DNA, the CDR3 is TGTGCCAGCAGCTTAGTGGGAAGGGCTGATGAAAAACTGTTTTTT.

This rearrangement joins TRBV2 to TRBJ1-1; D is unclear. The V and J ends lost 6 bases and 6 bases respectively, with 14 bases between them. The CDR3 is 13 amino acids. CDR1 is SNHLY, CDR2 FYNNEI, per germline. The chain's CDR3 is CASSPGERAEAFF. The CDR3 region has the DNA TGTGCCAGCAGCCCCGGAGAGAGGGCTGAAGCTTTCTTT.

The chain carries TRBV6-6 and TRBJ2-7, with D possibly being TRBD1 or TRBD2 (5 bases each). CDR3 length: 14 residues. V was shortened by 6 bases and J by 1 base, with 13 bases between the two germline ends. Germline lookup yields CDR1 MNHNY and CDR2 SVGAGI (reference sequence). The CDR3 nucleotides are TGTGCCAGCAGACCGAGGGACCAATCCTACGAGCAGTACTTC. It yields the protein CASRPRDQSYEQYF.

There are a few counts of this clone. This chain uses TRBV15 with TRBJ1-2; no clear D. Germline CDR1 is LNHNV and CDR2 is YYDKDF (reference sequence). V was shortened by 3 bases and J by 0 bases, with 20 bases between the two germline ends. This CDR3 has 18 residues. The CDR3 DNA reads as TGTGCCACCAGCAGGAGTTCGGTCTTTCGATCACCTAACTATGGCTACACCTTC. Encoded protein: CATSRSSVFRSPNYGYTF.

This chain joins TRBV4-3 and TRBJ2-5; possible D gene TRBD1, 8 bases. The CDR3 runs 15 residues. CDR1 and CDR2 (germline): LGHNA, YSLEER. The V and J ends lost 1 base and 4 bases respectively, with 13 bases between them. The CDR3 sequence: CASSQGTGRGETQYF. CDR3 in DNA: TGCGCCAGCAGCCAAGGGACAGGGAGGGGAGAGACCCAGTACTTC.

This clone was detected once. The rearrangement uses TRBV27 and TRBJ2-5, with a possible D match to TRBD1 (6 bases). With 5 bases removed from V and 5 bases from J, the gap between germline ends came to 21 bases. The V gene's germline CDR1 is MNHEY and CDR2 SMNVEV (reference sequence). There are 16 residues in the CDR3. The CDR3 DNA follows: TGTGCCAGCAGTCGATATAGGGGCGAGAGGGGGGAGACCCAGTACTTC. This translates into CASSRYRGERGETQYF.

This clone is a singleton in its sample. The chain carries TRBV7-3 and TRBJ2-5, with D perhaps TRBD1 (5 bases). The CDR3 contains 13 residues. Germline V CDR1 and CDR2: SGHTA, FQGTGA. The germline V and J ends were trimmed by 1 base and 5 bases, with 8 bases remaining between them. The CDR3 DNA is TGTGCCAGCAGCTTAAAAGGGGTGGAGACCCAGTACTTC. Its protein is CASSLKGVETQYF. Supplemented by reference TRBV7-3 and TRBJ2-5, the full variable domain reads GAGVSQTPSNKVTEKGKYVELRCDPISGHTALYWYRQSLGQGPEFLIYFQGTGAADDSGLPNDRFFAVRPEGSVSTLKIQRTERGDSAVYLCASSLKGVETQYFGPGTRLLVL.

The chain links TRBV2 to TRBJ2-2, with D perhaps matching TRBD2 (5 bases). With 6 bases removed from V and 4 bases from J, the gap between germline ends came to 15 bases. The CDR3 is 15 amino acids. Germline values: CDR1 SNHLY, CDR2 FYNNEI. The CDR3 reads CASRSDLHGTGELFF. The CDR3, as DNA: TGTGCCAGCAGGTCGGACTTGCACGGCACCGGGGAGCTGTTTTTT.